Presented here are 6 T cell receptor beta chains from one specimen sequenced in a study of cytomegalovirus exposure and HLA in healthy donors. Primers for the PCR totalled 60 Vbeta and 13 Jbeta. Repertoires were generated with immunoSEQ multiplex PCR, while TCRdb's copy carries only in-frame clones and drops some. The sample lists tens of thousands of clones; roughly 77% were seen once. The source material was PBMCs. These receptors originate from a woman between 35 and 50 years old in good health and CMV-seropositive.

The rearrangement links TRBV7-6 to TRBJ2-3; D possibly corresponds to TRBD1 (6 bases). V was pared by 5 bases and J by 4 bases, with 16 bases between. The germline V gene encodes CDR1 SGHVS and CDR2 FNYEAQ. This CDR3 has 15 residues. The CDR3 reads CASSTQQGIADTQYF. CDR3 in DNA: TGTGCCAGCAGCACACAACAGGGAATCGCAGATACGCAGTATTTT.

This chain joins TRBV19 and TRBJ1-5, with 10 positions matching TRBD1. Germline assignment: CDR1 LNHDA and CDR2 SQIVND (reference sequence). CDR3 length: 15 amino acids. The trim removed 5 bases at V and 0 bases at J, leaving 1 base unmatched. The CDR3 loop is CASSGTGVSNQPQHF. The CDR3 region has the DNA TGTGCCAGTAGTGGGACAGGGGTTAGCAATCAGCCCCAGCATTTT.

V is TRBV7-6 and J is TRBJ2-2, with D possibly matching TRBD2 (5 bases). The CDR3 spans 16 residues. The V gene lost 1 base and the J gene lost 1 base, with 10 bases spanning the gap. The germline V gene encodes CDR1 SGHVS and CDR2 FNYEAQ. Written as DNA, the CDR3 is TGTGCCAGCAGCTTAGGGGCAGAGGGGAACACCGGGGAGCTGTTTTTT. This gives the protein CASSLGAEGNTGELFF. Full variable domain (rest looked up from reference TRBV7-6 and TRBJ2-2): GAGVSQSPRYKVTKRGQDVALRCDPISGHVSLYWYRQALGQGPEFLTYFNYEAQQDKSGLPNDRFSAERPEGSISTLTIQRTEQRDSAMYRCASSLGAEGNTGELFFGEGSRLTVL.

The chain links TRBV7-2 to TRBJ2-7; 9 bases are shared with TRBD2. The CDR3 contains 14 residues. The germline CDR1 and CDR2 sequences are SGHTA and FQGNSA. The V gene end was trimmed by 4 bases and the J gene end by 4 bases; junction bases not matched to a gene: 5. The CDR3 here is CASSSHSGSYEQYF. CDR3 DNA sequence: TGTGCCAGCAGCTCACATAGCGGGAGTTACGAGCAGTACTTC. The full variable domain, rest sourced from reference TRBV7-2 and TRBJ2-7, is GAGVSQSPSNKVTEKGKDVELRCDPISGHTALYWYRQSLGQGLEFLIYFQGNSAPDKSGLPSDRFSAERTGGSVSTLTIQRTQQEDSAVYLCASSSHSGSYEQYFGPGTRLTVT.

The rearrangement links TRBV28 to TRBJ1-1; D gene uncertain. With 10 bases removed from V and 5 bases from J, the gap between germline ends came to 17 bases. Germline V gene data show CDR1 as MDHEN and CDR2 as SYDVKM. The CDR3 loop spans 13 amino acids. In nucleotides, the CDR3 is TGTGCCACCTTGTCCGGAGGAAGGACTGAAGCTTTCTTT. Protein product: CATLSGGRTEAFF.

V gene TRBV6-1 combines with J gene TRBJ1-2, with unresolved D. The CDR3 has 14 amino acids. V lost 1 base and J lost 2, with 8 bases in between. The V gene's germline CDR1 is MNHNS and CDR2 SASEGT. The CDR3 reads CASSEVGENYGYTF. CDR3 nucleotide sequence: TGTGCCAGCAGTGAAGTAGGAGAGAACTATGGCTACACCTTC.